This paragraph reports one T cell receptor beta chain. Germline V gene data show CDR1 as LNHDA and CDR2 as SQIVND (reference sequence). The trim removed 7 bases at V and 5 bases at J, leaving 5 bases unmatched. The length of the CDR3 is 13 residues. It was genomic DNA that served as the template for profiling TCR beta VDJ and CDR3. Each CDR3 protein gets one entry after TCRdb re-called the reads with MiXCR. In the table there are about 130,000 distinct CDR3 sequences, over 45% of which are singletons. These data come from a study of CD8+CD57+ T cells in acquired aplastic anemia. This chain joins TRBV19 and TRBJ2-5, with 9 bases matching TRBD1. The clonotype comes from a human donor in good health, serving as a control. The sample taken for sequencing was sorted CD4+, CD8+, or CD8+CD57+ T cells (not recorded which) from PBMCs. The CDR3 sequence is CASKGDRVETQYF. DNA of the CDR3: TGTGCCAGTAAAGGGGACAGGGTGGAGACCCAGTACTTC.